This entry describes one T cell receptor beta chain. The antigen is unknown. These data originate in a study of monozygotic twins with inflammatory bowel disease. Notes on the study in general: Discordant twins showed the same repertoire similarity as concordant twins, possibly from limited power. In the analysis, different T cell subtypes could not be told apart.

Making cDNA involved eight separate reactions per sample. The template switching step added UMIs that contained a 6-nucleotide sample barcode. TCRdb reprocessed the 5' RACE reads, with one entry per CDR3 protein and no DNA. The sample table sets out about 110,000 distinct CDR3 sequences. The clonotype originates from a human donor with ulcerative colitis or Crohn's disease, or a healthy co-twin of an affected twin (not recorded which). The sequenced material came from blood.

CDR3 residues: CASSSGTSGAYEQYF. The chain uses TRBV28 and TRBJ2-7; the D call from TCRdb, TRBD2, cannot be confirmed without DNA. Germline V lookup: CDR1 MDHEN, CDR2 SYDVKM. The CDR3 is made up of 15 amino acids.